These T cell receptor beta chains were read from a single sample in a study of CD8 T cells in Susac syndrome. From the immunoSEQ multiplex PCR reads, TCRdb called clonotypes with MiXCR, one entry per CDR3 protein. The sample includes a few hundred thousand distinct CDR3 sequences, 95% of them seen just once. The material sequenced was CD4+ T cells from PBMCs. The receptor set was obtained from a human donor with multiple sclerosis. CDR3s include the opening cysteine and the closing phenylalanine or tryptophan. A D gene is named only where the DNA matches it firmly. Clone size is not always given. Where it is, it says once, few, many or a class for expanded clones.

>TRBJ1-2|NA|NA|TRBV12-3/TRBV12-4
CASSTAAPIEGYTF
TGTGCCAGCAGCACCGCGGCGCCCATTGAGGGCTACACCTTC
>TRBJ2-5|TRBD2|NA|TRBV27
CASSLQRGGVGTQYF
TGTGCCAGCAGTTTACAGCGGGGGGGAGTGGGGACCCAGTACTTC
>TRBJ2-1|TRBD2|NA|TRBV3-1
CASSQGTSGSNEQFF
TGTGCCAGCAGCCAGGGGACTAGCGGGAGTAATGAGCAGTTCTTC
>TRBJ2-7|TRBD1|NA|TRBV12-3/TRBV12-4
CASSFTGGNEQYF
TGTGCCAGCAGTTTTACAGGGGGCAACGAGCAGTACTTC
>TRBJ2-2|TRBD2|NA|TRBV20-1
CSAVAGGLSTGELFF
TGCAGTGCCGTAGCGGGAGGGCTCAGCACCGGGGAGCTGTTTTTT
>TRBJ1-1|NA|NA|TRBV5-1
CASSLEYQGMGTEAFF
TGCGCCAGCAGCTTGGAGTACCAGGGAATGGGGACTGAAGCTTTCTTT
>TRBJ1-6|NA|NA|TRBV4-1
CASSQAGSTPLHF
TGCGCCAGCAGCCAAGCAGGCTCCACACCCCTCCACTTT
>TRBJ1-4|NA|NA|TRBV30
CAWRFAGAGEKLFF
TGTGCCTGGAGATTCGCGGGGGCCGGTGAAAAACTGTTTTTT
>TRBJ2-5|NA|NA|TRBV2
CASTESGTLPSQETQYF
TGTGCCAGCACTGAATCCGGGACCCTCCCTTCCCAAGAGACCCAGTACTTC
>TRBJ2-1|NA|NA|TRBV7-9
CASSSQLVGNEQFF
TGTGCCAGCAGCTCGCAACTAGTAGGCAATGAGCAGTTCTTC
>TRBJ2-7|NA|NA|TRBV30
CAWSVGRPYEQYF
TGTGCCTGGAGTGTTGGGCGGCCCTACGAGCAGTACTTC
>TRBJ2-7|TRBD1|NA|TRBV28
CASSLTGGVREQYF
TGTGCCAGCAGTTTAACAGGGGGTGTGAGGGAGCAGTACTTC
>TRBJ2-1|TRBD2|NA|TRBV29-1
CSATGLAGYFSYNEQFF
TGCAGCGCCACCGGACTAGCGGGATATTTCTCCTACAATGAGCAGTTCTTC
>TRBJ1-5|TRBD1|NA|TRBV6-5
CASSTQGHDQPQHF
TGTGCCAGCAGTACACAGGGGCACGATCAGCCCCAGCATTTT
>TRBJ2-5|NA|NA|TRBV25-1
CASSDPLAGGETQYF
TGTGCCAGCAGTGACCCCCTAGCAGGGGGGGAGACCCAGTACTTC
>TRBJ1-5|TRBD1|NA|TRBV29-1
CSVGGTDGNQPQHF
TGCAGCGTTGGGGGGACAGACGGCAATCAGCCCCAGCATTTT
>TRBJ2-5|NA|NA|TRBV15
CATSRDRHPSTETQYF
TGTGCCACCAGCAGAGATCGGCACCCCTCGACGGAGACCCAGTACTTC
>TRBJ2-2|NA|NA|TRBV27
CASSLGEASGELFF
TGTGCCAGCAGTTTAGGGGAGGCCTCCGGGGAGCTGTTTTTT
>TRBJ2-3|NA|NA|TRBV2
CASGDTQYF
TGTGCCAGCGGGGATACGCAGTATTTT
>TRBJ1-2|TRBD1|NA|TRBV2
CASSGTGVAKGYTF
TGTGCCAGCAGTGGGACAGGGGTCGCGAAGGGCTACACCTTC
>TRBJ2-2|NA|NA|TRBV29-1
CSVRWGSPGELFF
TGCAGCGTTCGATGGGGTTCCCCCGGGGAGCTGTTTTTT
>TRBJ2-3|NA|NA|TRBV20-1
CSASSGDTQYF
TGCAGTGCTAGTAGTGGAGATACGCAGTATTTT
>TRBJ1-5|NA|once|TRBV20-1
CSAKGPASGNQPQHF
TGCAGTGCTAAAGGACCCGCCTCGGGCAATCAGCCCCAGCATTTT
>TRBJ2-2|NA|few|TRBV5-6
CASSLRGNTGELFF
TGTGCCAGCAGCTTGCGGGGGAACACCGGGGAGCTGTTTTTT
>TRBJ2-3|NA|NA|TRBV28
CASSKGRVEDTQYF
TGTGCCAGCAGTAAAGGCAGGGTGGAGGATACGCAGTATTTT
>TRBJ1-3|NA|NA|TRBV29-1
CSVAPVSGNTIYF
TGCAGCGTTGCCCCCGTATCGGGAAACACCATATATTTT
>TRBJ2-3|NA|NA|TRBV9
CASSVGGVTSTDTQYF
TGTGCCAGCAGCGTAGGTGGGGTGACTAGCACAGATACGCAGTATTTT
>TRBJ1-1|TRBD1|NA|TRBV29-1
CSGRQGANTEAFF
TGCAGCGGGAGACAGGGGGCGAACACTGAAGCTTTCTTT
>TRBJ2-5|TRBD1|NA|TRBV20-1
CSAWAPRDRARGETQYF
TGCAGTGCTTGGGCCCCCCGGGACAGGGCGAGGGGGGAGACCCAGTACTTC
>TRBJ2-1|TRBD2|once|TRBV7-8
CASSSTQFSTSVLYEQFF
TGTGCCAGCAGCTCCACTCAATTCTCGACTAGCGTGTTGTATGAGCAGTTCTTC
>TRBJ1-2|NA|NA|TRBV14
CASSQSGLGYGYTF
TGTGCCAGCAGCCAATCTGGGCTCGGATATGGCTACACCTTC
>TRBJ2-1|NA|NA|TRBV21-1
CASSKRDRVEFF
TGTGCCAGCAGCAAGAGGGACAGGGTAGAGTTCTTC
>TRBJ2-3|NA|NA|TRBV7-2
CASNSRGGTDTQYF
TGTGCCAGCAACTCGAGGGGGGGCACAGATACGCAGTATTTT
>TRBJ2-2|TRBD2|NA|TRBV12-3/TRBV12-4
CASSLLAGGNTGELFF
TGTGCCAGCAGTCTTCTAGCGGGAGGTAACACCGGGGAGCTGTTTTTT
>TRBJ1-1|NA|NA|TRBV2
CASKRNTEAFF
TGTGCCAGCAAGAGGAACACTGAAGCTTTCTTT
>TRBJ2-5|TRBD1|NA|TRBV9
CASSPDRGLWETQYF
TGTGCCAGCAGCCCCGACAGGGGGCTCTGGGAGACCCAGTACTTC
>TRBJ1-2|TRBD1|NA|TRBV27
CASSIGQGGYGYTF
TGTGCCAGCAGTATCGGACAGGGCGGCTATGGCTACACCTTC
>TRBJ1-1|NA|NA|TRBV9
CASSVGQLNTEAFF
TGTGCCAGCAGTGTAGGACAGCTGAACACTGAAGCTTTCTTT
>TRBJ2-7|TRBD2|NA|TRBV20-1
CSARPLALLAGSYEQYF
TGCAGTGCTAGACCTTTGGCCCTTCTAGCGGGATCCTACGAGCAGTACTTC
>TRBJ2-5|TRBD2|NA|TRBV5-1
CASSPKPGLADLGAQYF
TGCGCCAGCAGCCCCAAACCGGGACTAGCGGACCTCGGGGCCCAGTACTTC
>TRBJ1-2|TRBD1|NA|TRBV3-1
CASSQGQGVVYGYTF
TGTGCCAGCAGCCAAGGACAGGGGGTGGTCTATGGCTACACCTTC
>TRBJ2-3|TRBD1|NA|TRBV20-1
CSAPTPKGGVDTQYF
TGCAGTGCACCCACCCCCAAAGGGGGCGTAGATACGCAGTATTTT